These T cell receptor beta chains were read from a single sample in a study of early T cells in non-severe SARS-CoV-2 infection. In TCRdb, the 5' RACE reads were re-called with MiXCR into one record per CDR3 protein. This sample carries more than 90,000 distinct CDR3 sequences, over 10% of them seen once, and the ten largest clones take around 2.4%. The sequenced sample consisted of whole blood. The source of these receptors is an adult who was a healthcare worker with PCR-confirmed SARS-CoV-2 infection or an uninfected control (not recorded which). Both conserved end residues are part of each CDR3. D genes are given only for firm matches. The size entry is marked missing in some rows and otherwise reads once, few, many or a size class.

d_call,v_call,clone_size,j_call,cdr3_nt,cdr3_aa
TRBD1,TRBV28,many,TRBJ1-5,TGTGCCAGCAAGGTTCGGACAGGGATTTATAGCAATCAGCCCCAGCATTTT,CASKVRTGIYSNQPQHF
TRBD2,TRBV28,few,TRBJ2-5,TGTGCCAGCAGTTTATGGACTAGCGGGGTGACCCAAGAGACCCAGTACTTC,CASSLWTSGVTQETQYF
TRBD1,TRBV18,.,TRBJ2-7,TGTGCCAGCTCACCTAACCCGGGGACAGGGGACGAGCAGTACTTC,CASSPNPGTGDEQYF
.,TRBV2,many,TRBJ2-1,TGTGCCAGCAGGGGCGCCTCCTACAATGAGCAGTTCTTC,CASRGASYNEQFF
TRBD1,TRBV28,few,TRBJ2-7,TGTGCCAGCCGCCAGGACAGGGTGAGGAACGAGCAGTACTTC,CASRQDRVRNEQYF
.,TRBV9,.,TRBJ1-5,TGTGCCAGCAGCGTAGGCGGAGGCGGGCAGCCCCAGCATTTT,CASSVGGGGQPQHF
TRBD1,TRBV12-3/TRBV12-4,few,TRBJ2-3,TGTGCCAGCAGGAATCAGGGGGCCCACACAGATACGCAGTATTTT,CASRNQGAHTDTQYF
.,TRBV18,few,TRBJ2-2,TGTGCCAGCTCACCATTTTATGGGATGCCGAACACCGGGGAGCTGTTTTTT,CASSPFYGMPNTGELFF
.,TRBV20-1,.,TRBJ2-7,TGCAGTGCTAAGACTAGGATCAACGAGCAGTACTTC,CSAKTRINEQYF
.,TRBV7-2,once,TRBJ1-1,TGTGCCAGCAGCTTCGGCGGTGGGTTTAGGGCTTTCTTT,CASSFGGGFRAFF
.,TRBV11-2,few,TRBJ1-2,TGTGCCAGCAGCGCCCAGAGATATGGCTACACCTTC,CASSAQRYGYTF
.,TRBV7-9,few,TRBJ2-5,TGTGCCAGCAGCTTAGAGGCTACCGGCGAAGAGACCCAGTACTTC,CASSLEATGEETQYF
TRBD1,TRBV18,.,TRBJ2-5,TGTGCCAGCTCACCATCCCGGACAGGTCCTACCCAGTACTTC,CASSPSRTGPTQYF
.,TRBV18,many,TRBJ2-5,TGTGCCAGCTCCCCGCCCCGAGTACAGCAAGAGACCCAGTACTTC,CASSPPRVQQETQYF
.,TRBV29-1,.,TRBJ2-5,TGCAGCGTCGTGGTACGGTCCCTAAAAGAGACCCAGTACTTC,CSVVVRSLKETQYF
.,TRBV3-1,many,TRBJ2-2,TGTGCCAGCAGCCAGGGTCGCACGAACACCGGGGAGCTGTTTTTT,CASSQGRTNTGELFF
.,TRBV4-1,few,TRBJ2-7,TGCGCCAGCAGCCAAGATTCGGGGCGCGAGCAGTACTTC,CASSQDSGREQYF
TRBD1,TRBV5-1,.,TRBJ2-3,TGCGCCAGCAGCTTGGGCGGGACAGGGGGCACAGATACGCAGTATTTT,CASSLGGTGGTDTQYF
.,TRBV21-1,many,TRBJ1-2,TGTGCCAGCAGCAAGGGGATTTCAAACTATGGCTACACCTTC,CASSKGISNYGYTF